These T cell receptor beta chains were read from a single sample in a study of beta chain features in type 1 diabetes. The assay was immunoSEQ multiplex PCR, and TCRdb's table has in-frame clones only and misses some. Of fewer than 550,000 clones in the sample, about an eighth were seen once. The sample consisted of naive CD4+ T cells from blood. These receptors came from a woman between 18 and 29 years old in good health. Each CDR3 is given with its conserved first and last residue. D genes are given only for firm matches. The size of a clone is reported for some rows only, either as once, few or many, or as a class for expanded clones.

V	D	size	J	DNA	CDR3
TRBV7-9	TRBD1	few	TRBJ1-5	TGTGCCAGCAGCTTAGTATTGGTAGGGACAGGTGATCAGCCCCAGCATTTT	CASSLVLVGTGDQPQHF
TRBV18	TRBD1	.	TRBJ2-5	TGTGCCAGCTCACCATTGGACAGGGAGACCCAGTACTTC	CASSPLDRETQYF
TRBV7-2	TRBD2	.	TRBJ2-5	TGTGCCAGCAGCTTACAACTAGCGGGAGGAGAGACCCAGTACTTC	CASSLQLAGGETQYF
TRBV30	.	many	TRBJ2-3	TGTGCGTTGGCACAAGGGACCGCAGATACGCAGTATTTT	CALAQGTADTQYF
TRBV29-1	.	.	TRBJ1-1	TGCAGCGTTATTGGGACCGGGGAAAACACTGAAGCTTTCTTT	CSVIGTGENTEAFF
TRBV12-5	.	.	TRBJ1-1	TGTGCTAGTGAAAGCCAAGGAGGGAACACTGAAGCTTTCTTT	CASESQGGNTEAFF
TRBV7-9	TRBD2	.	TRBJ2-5	TGTGCCAGCAGCCCCCGGCGGGAGGGGTTCTACCAAGAGACCCAGTACTTC	CASSPRREGFYQETQYF
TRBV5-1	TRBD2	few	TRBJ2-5	TGCGCCAGCAGCTACGCTAGCGGGATGAAGACCCAGTACTTC	CASSYASGMKTQYF
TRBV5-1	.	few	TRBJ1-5	TGCGCCAGCAGCCGGGACAAGGGGGAACAGCCCCAGCATTTT	CASSRDKGEQPQHF
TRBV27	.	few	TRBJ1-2	TGTGCCAGCAGTCCCAGATTCAACTATGGCTACACCTTC	CASSPRFNYGYTF
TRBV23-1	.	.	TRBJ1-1	TGCGCCAGCAGTCAAAAGGTCAGCAAGATTACCACGAACACTGAAGCTTTCTTT	CASSQKVSKITTNTEAFF
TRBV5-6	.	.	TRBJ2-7	TGTGCCAGCAGCTTGGGGGAGAGAGGGCGCGAGCAGTACTTC	CASSLGERGREQYF
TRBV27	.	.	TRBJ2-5	TGTGCCAGCAGTCCCATCCCGTGGGGGAGCGGAGAGACCCAGTACTTC	CASSPIPWGSGETQYF
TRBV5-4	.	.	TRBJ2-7	TGTGCCAGCAGCTCCGAATACGAGCAGTACTTC	CASSSEYEQYF
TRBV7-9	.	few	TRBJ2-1	TGTGCCAGCAGCTTAGCGCCGGGGCAGGGAAGGAATGAGCAGTTCTTC	CASSLAPGQGRNEQFF
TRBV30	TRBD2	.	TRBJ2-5	TGTGCCTGGACCGCTAGCGGGAGAAAGATGTGGACCCAGTACTTC	CAWTASGRKMWTQYF
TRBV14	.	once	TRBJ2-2	TGTGCCAGCAGCCAAGTGGCCGGGGAGCTGTTTTTT	CASSQVAGELFF
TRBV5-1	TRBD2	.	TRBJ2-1	TGCGCCAGCAGCTTGGTTCCGGGACTAGCGAGTCCCGATGAGCAGTTCTTC	CASSLVPGLASPDEQFF
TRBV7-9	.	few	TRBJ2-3	TGTGCCAGCAGCTTAGGGGCTGGCGCCGACGGGAGCGATACGCAGTATTTT	CASSLGAGADGSDTQYF
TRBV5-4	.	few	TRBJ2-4	TGTGCCAGCAGCCCCGGAAGGGTCGGTACTTTAGCCAAAAACATTCAGTACTTC	CASSPGRVGTLAKNIQYF
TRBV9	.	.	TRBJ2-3	TGTGCCAGCAGCCCCGGGAGCCACACAGATACGCAGTATTTT	CASSPGSHTDTQYF
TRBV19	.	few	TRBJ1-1	TGTGCCAGTAGTATAAGATCTACTGAAGCTTTCTTT	CASSIRSTEAFF